The 13 T cell receptor beta chains presented below share a single source sample, sequenced in a study of blood T cell repertoires in COVID-19. Method: immunoSEQ multiplex PCR; TCRdb's copy keeps in-frame clones and lacks some. This sample yields 250,000 or so clones, of which more than 80% are seen a single time; about 4% belongs to the top ten. The specimen was PBMCs or T cells enriched from blood (not recorded which). These receptors came from a woman aged 25 to 39 with acute COVID-19.

This chain links TRBV7-8 with TRBJ2-3; 7 nucleotides align to TRBD2. The V gene's germline CDR1 is SGHVS and CDR2 FQNEAQ. This CDR3 spans 20 amino acids. V shed 1 base and J 0 bases; nucleotides not matched to a gene: 16. The CDR3 sequence: CASSLERRPVREASTDTQYF. For the CDR3, the DNA is TGTGCCAGCAGCTTAGAACGGCGACCGGTCCGGGAGGCAAGCACAGATACGCAGTATTTT.

V and J are TRBV7-5 and TRBJ2-7; TRBD2 was called by the table and not checked on the DNA. TRBV7-5 is marked as a pseudogene. The CDR3 totals 16 residues. The CDR3 coding sequence is TGTGTCAGAAGCTTAGCGGCTAGCGGGACATCCTACGAGCAGTACTTC. Encoded protein: CVRSLAASGTSYEQYF.

V usage is TRBV12-3 or TRBV12-4 and J usage is TRBJ2-7; D possibly corresponds to TRBD2 (5 bases). This CDR3 has 12 amino acids. Trimming left V 3 bases short and J 7 bases short, with 10 bases between. The CDR3, as DNA: TGTGCCAGCAGTTTTCGGACGGGGGAGCAGTACTTC. Encoded protein: CASSFRTGEQYF.

The rearrangement joins TRBV3-1 (or the pseudogene TRBV3-2) to TRBJ2-7, with 9 bases fitting TRBD1. Germline trimming cut 6 bases from V and 0 bases from J; bases unmatched to any gene: 6. The CDR3 contains 15 residues. The germline gives CDR1 LGHDT, CDR2 YNNKEL (reference sequence). DNA of the CDR3: TGTGCCAGCAGGCCGACAGGGGGGTACTCCTACGAGCAGTACTTC. Its translation: CASRPTGGYSYEQYF.

The CDR3 is CASSTRRVNTEAFF. In DNA, the CDR3 is TGTGCCAGCAGCACGAGGCGGGTTAACACTGAAGCTTTCTTT. The J gene is TRBJ1-1, the V gene TRBV7-8, with unresolved D. CDR3 length: 14 residues. The V gene lost 5 bases and the J gene lost 2 bases, with 12 bases spanning the gap. CDR1 and CDR2 from the germline V gene are SGHVS and FQNEAQ.

The V and J genes are TRBV5-4 and TRBJ2-1, with TRBD1 as a possible D gene (9 bases). V lost 4 bases to trimming and J lost 3 bases, with 17 bases between them. This CDR3 has 16 residues. CDR1 is SGHNT, CDR2 YYREEE, per germline (reference sequence). The CDR3 DNA follows: TGTGCCAGCAGCGGCGCGGGGGGACAGGGCTACAATGAGCAGTTCTTC. This encodes CASSGAGGQGYNEQFF.

Only one count was recorded for this clone. This rearrangement joins TRBV29-1 to TRBJ1-2; TRBD1 agrees at 10 bases. CDR1 SQVTM and CDR2 ANQGSEA come from the germline V gene. The CDR3 consists of 14 residues. Trimming took 1 base from V and 6 from J; bases not matched to a gene: 5. CDR3 nucleotides: TGCAGCGTTGAAGGGTTGGGGACAGGGGATGGCTACACCTTC. It specifies CSVEGLGTGDGYTF.

Concerning this clone itself: Other DNA sequences in this sample translate to the same CDR3. V gene TRBV19 combines with J gene TRBJ2-1; 10 nucleotides match TRBD2. The CDR3 spans 15 residues. J gave up 4 bases and V 2 bases, and 2 bases lay outside the gene matches. CDR1 LNHDA and CDR2 SQIVND come from the germline V gene (reference sequence). The CDR3 loop is CASSITSGTYNEQFF. As DNA, the CDR3 is TGTGCCAGTAGTATAACTAGCGGGACTTACAATGAGCAGTTCTTC.

This chain joins TRBV18 and TRBJ2-2, with D possibly being TRBD1 (6 bases). Per germline, CDR1 KGHSH and CDR2 LQKENI. V lost 3 bases and J 6 bases, leaving 8 bases between the germline ends. CDR3 size: 13 residues. Here the CDR3 reads CASSPRGPGELFF. CDR3 nucleotide sequence: TGTGCCAGCTCACCCAGGGGACCCGGGGAGCTGTTTTTT.

The gene calls are TRBV28 and TRBJ2-7; 9 nucleotides line up with TRBD1. V was clipped by 8 bases and J by 5 bases; unmatched bases: 13. CDR1 MDHEN and CDR2 SYDVKM come from the germline V gene. The CDR3 loop spans 15 amino acids. CDR3 DNA: TGTGCCAGCGGATCGGAAACCGGGACAGGGAACGAGCAGTACTTC. Protein sequence: CASGSETGTGNEQYF.

The rearrangement links TRBV3-1 (or the pseudogene TRBV3-2) to TRBJ1-5; D is perhaps TRBD1 (5 bases). The CDR3 loop spans 16 amino acids. With 2 bases removed from V and 0 bases from J, the gap between germline ends came to 11 bases. CDR1 and CDR2 (germline): LGHDT, YNNKEL (reference sequence). The CDR3 here is CASSQSRTPSNQPQHF. DNA for the CDR3: TGTGCCAGCAGCCAATCTAGGACACCTAGCAATCAGCCCCAGCATTTT.

The chain has TRBV18 and TRBJ2-3; D perhaps matches TRBD2 (6 bases). CDR3 size: 16 residues. Germline-derived CDR1 and CDR2 are KGHSH and LQKENI. The V and J ends lost 0 bases and 6 bases respectively, with 16 bases between them. CDR3 bases: TGTGCCAGCTCACCACCCAAGTACGGGGGAATGGATACGCAGTATTTT. Protein product: CASSPPKYGGMDTQYF.

The V call is TRBV27, the J call TRBJ2-7; 10 bases are shared with TRBD1. V was clipped by 4 bases and J by 3 bases; unmatched bases: 6. The CDR3 covers 15 residues. Per germline, CDR1 MNHEY and CDR2 SMNVEV (reference sequence). The CDR3, as DNA: TGTGCCAGCAGTTCCCCGGGACAGGGGAGCTACGAGCAGTACTTC. Encoded protein: CASSSPGQGSYEQYF.